The clone carrying this T cell receptor beta chain has only a few counts. Its antigen is unidentified. CDR3 size: 14 residues. Germline CDR1 SNHLY, CDR2 FYNNEI. After removal of 7 bases from V and 6 bases from J, the junction contained 10 bases not matched to a gene. For the second PCR, which ran for roughly 7 to 11 cycles, a sample-barcoded 5' primer and a J-beta primer mix were used. TCRdb recomputed calls from the 5' RACE reads with MiXCR, one row per CDR3 protein. The data hold some 370,000 distinct CDR3 sequences, with 52% observed a single time. This record belongs to a study of blood T cells in healthy people across ages. Whole-study findings and limits: In the absence of known donor CMV status, changes in expanded clonotypes were possibly confounded. A greater number of naive CD4+ cells and higher diversity distinguished long-lived donors from aged donors. Roughly linearly, TCR beta diversity per million T cells fell as age increased.

Sample donors were healthy Caucasian individuals that came from Russia, aged roughly 6 to 95. The material sequenced was blood. The chain combines TRBV2 with TRBJ2-7; 9 nucleotides line up with TRBD2. This TCR was recovered from a man in his sixties in good health. CDR3 protein: CASTVSGGGSEQYF. The DNA of the CDR3 is TGTGCCAGCACCGTTAGCGGGGGAGGGAGCGAGCAGTACTTC.